This T cell receptor beta chain derives from a study of shared clonotypes between healthy human individuals. Study-wide points: The sharing of 5% to 5.5% of naive CD4 clonotypes was seen across a handful of donors. Tissues were not sampled, only blood, and their repertoires likely differ.

This CDR3 is built from 16 residues. Germline V lookup: CDR1 SGHAT, CDR2 FQNNGV. V lost 3 bases, J lost 2 bases, and 17 bases lay in between. The naive CD8 population came from CD45RO-negative cells selected for CCR7, without terminally differentiated effector memory CD45RA+ cells. All donors were Caucasian adults living in Nashville, Tennessee. TCRdb's copy holds only in-frame clones and misses some; the assay was immunoSEQ multiplex PCR. The sample has around 2,000,000 clones, approximately 94% seen once. Comments on this clone: The antigen remains unidentified.

The clonotype originates from a man aged 18 to 29 in good health. Some clones in this sample may be carry-over from other donors' samples. Sequenced sample: naive CD8+ T cells from PBMCs. The chain employs TRBV11-2 and TRBJ2-7; no reliable D call. The CDR3 reads CASSLSQDHPTYEQYF. The DNA of the CDR3 is TGTGCCAGCAGCTTGTCCCAGGACCACCCCACCTACGAGCAGTACTTC.